This T cell receptor (beta chain) was found in a study of blood T cell repertoires in COVID-19. For the study at large: Samples representing acute and convalescent COVID-19 were sourced from the United States, Italy and Spain. The analysed material was cDNA or gDNA that came from T cells, B-cell-depleted T cells, or PBMCs.

Original methodology: Amplification of reference gene primers provided the estimated nucleated cell counts. Profiling relied on immunoSEQ multiplex PCR, and the TCRdb table lists in-frame clones only, not all of them. That table furnishes V, J and clone size, whereas the DNA furnished D and trimming. Among more than 250,000 clones listed, around four fifths were seen once. This clone was detected once. This clonotype originated in a woman aged 45-65 years with acute or convalescent COVID-19. Sequenced sample: peripheral blood.

DNA for the CDR3: TGCAGCGTCGTACTAGCGGGAGAAAATGAGCAGTTCTTC. Residues: CSVVLAGENEQFF. The genes are TRBV29-1 and TRBJ2-1, with 11 bases fitting TRBD2. V was clipped by 6 bases and J by 7 bases; unmatched bases: 5. Germline CDR1 SQVTM, CDR2 ANQGSEA. The CDR3 spans 13 residues.